Listed below are T cell receptor beta chains from one sample, sequenced in a study of T cells after yellow fever vaccination. MiXCR, applied by TCRdb to the 5' RACE reads, yields one record per CDR3 protein. This table has about 320,000 distinct CDR3 sequences, around 4.5% appearing once. The specimen was PBMCs, collected 15 days after the yellow fever booster vaccination. The origin of the receptors is a man aged 18-30 years who received the YFV17D yellow fever vaccine. Each CDR3 is given with its conserved first and last residue. A D gene is named only where the DNA matches it firmly. Size is omitted from some rows. Given values are once, few, many or a class for expanded clones.

v_gene	abundance	j_gene	d_gene	CDR3aa	CDR3nt
TRBV7-9	few	TRBJ1-1	TRBD1	CASSRLGQMNTEAFF	TGTGCCAGCAGCCGCTTGGGACAGATGAACACTGAAGCTTTCTTT
TRBV5-1	few	TRBJ2-7	NA	CASSLDRASYEQYF	TGCGCCAGCAGCTTGGACAGGGCCTCCTACGAGCAGTACTTC
TRBV29-1	many	TRBJ1-5	NA	CSVEDGRGGNQPQHF	TGCAGCGTTGAAGACGGGAGGGGAGGGAATCAGCCCCAGCATTTT
TRBV5-1	many	TRBJ1-4	NA	CASSLSGNNEKLFF	TGCGCCAGCAGCTTGTCAGGGAACAATGAAAAACTGTTTTTT
TRBV10-2	NA	TRBJ2-3	TRBD2	CASSQSLAGADTQYF	TGCGCCAGCAGTCAATCACTAGCGGGGGCCGATACGCAGTATTTT
TRBV10-3	few	TRBJ1-3	TRBD1	CAISESTGWNTIYF	TGTGCCATCAGTGAGTCGACAGGGTGGAACACCATATATTTT
TRBV28	few	TRBJ1-2	NA	CASTDRWGGYTF	TGTGCCAGCACCGACAGGTGGGGCGGCTACACCTTC
TRBV29-1	few	TRBJ2-3	TRBD1	CSADRGSDTQYF	TGCAGCGCCGACAGGGGGTCAGATACGCAGTATTTT
TRBV6-2/TRBV6-3	few	TRBJ2-3	TRBD2	CASRDRGLAHTDTQYF	TGTGCCAGCCGGGACCGTGGACTAGCCCACACAGATACGCAGTATTTT
TRBV4-2	many	TRBJ2-4	NA	CASSQDLGAWVAKNIQYF	TGTGCCAGCAGCCAAGATTTGGGCGCGTGGGTCGCCAAAAACATTCAGTACTTC
TRBV5-1	NA	TRBJ2-2	NA	CASAGTPNTGELFF	TGCGCCAGCGCCGGGACACCTAACACCGGGGAGCTGTTTTTT
TRBV2	few	TRBJ2-7	NA	CAGGTKSYEQYF	TGTGCCGGAGGGACCAAAAGCTACGAGCAGTACTTC
TRBV6-6	few	TRBJ1-5	NA	CASSYGGFNQPQHF	TGTGCCAGCAGTTACGGGGGGTTCAATCAGCCCCAGCATTTT